This T cell receptor beta chain originates from a study of neurological immune-mediated disorders. This clonotype was seen at least ten times. TCRdb called the 5' RACE reads again in MiXCR, with one record for every CDR3 protein. Of 30,000 to 45,000 distinct CDR3 sequences listed, roughly 10% are singletons. The CDR3 totals 18 residues. V trimming: 1 base; J trimming: 5 bases; junction bases outside the gene matches: 11. CDR1 SNHLY and CDR2 FYNNEI come from the germline V gene. This chain connects TRBV2 to TRBJ2-3; TRBD2 aligns across 11 bases. Sequenced: CD4+ T cells from blood. The sequence was obtained from a woman in her 30s with HTLV-1-associated myelopathy (HAM/TSP). The CDR3 region has the DNA TGTGCCAGCAGTGAAGGCCGACTAGCGGGGCTGAGGGGAGATACGCAGTATTTT. This encodes CASSEGRLAGLRGDTQYF.